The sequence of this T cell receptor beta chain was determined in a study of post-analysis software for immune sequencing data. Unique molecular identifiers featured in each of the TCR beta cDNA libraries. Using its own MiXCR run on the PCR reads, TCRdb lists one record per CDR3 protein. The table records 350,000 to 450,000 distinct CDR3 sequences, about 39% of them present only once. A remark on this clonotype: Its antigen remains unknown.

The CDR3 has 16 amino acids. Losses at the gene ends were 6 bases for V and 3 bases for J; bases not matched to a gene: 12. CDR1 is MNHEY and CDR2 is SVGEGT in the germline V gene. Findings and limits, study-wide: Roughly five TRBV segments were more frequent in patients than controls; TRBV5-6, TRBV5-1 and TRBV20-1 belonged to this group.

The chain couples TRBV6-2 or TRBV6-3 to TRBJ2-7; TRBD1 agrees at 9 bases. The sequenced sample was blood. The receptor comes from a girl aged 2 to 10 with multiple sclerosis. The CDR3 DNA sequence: TGTGCCAGCAGGACCGGGACAGGGAAGATTCTCTACGAGCAGTACTTC. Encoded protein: CASRTGTGKILYEQYF.